Presented here are 11 T cell receptor beta chains from one specimen sequenced in a study of blood T cells in healthy people across ages. Then a second PCR, running about 6 to 11 cycles, was carried out with a sample-barcoded 5' primer and a J-beta primer mix. TCRdb itself ran the 5' RACE reads through MiXCR, one entry per CDR3 protein. The sample shows more than 650,000 distinct CDR3 sequences, around 25% of them seen only once. This sample was shared with a second study, whose subject was T cells of mothers and their children.

The sequenced sample consisted of blood. The receptor set was obtained from a boy younger than 18 in good health.

There are a few counts of this clonotype. The chain's CDR3 is CASSLLRAGEETQYF. In DNA, the CDR3 is TGTGCCAGCAGCCTCCTTAGAGCGGGGGAAGAGACCCAGTACTTC. The chain is built from TRBV5-5 and TRBJ2-5, with 8 bases matching TRBD2. The length of the CDR3 is 15 residues. Germline CDR1 reads SGHKS; CDR2 reads YYEKEE (reference sequence). J lost 3 bases, V lost 4 bases, and 8 bases had no gene match.

This clonotype was observed a single time. The rearrangement uses TRBV28 and TRBJ2-1, with D perhaps assigned TRBD1 or TRBD2 (5 bases each). Germline V lookup: CDR1 MDHEN, CDR2 SYDVKM. The CDR3 totals 16 residues. V gave up 4 bases and J gave up 3 bases, with 16 bases separating them. The DNA for the CDR3 is TGTGCCAGCAGTTCCCGGGGCCGCCAACTCTACAATGAGCAGTTCTTC. Protein sequence: CASSSRGRQLYNEQFF.

This clonotype was counted between two and nine times. The chain combines TRBV2 with TRBJ2-5; the match to TRBD2 covers 12 bases. The CDR3 is 15 residues long. The germline V gene has CDR1 SNHLY and CDR2 FYNNEI. J lost 2 bases, V lost 7 bases, and 5 bases had no gene match. CDR3 loop: CASNPGLAGQETQYF. In DNA form, the CDR3 reads TGTGCCAGCAATCCGGGACTAGCGGGTCAAGAGACCCAGTACTTC.

The chain couples TRBV30 to TRBJ1-5; a weak D match, TRBD1 (6 bases). This CDR3 comprises 15 residues. From germline, CDR1 is GTSNPN and CDR2 SVGIG (reference sequence). Trimming took off 4 bases at V and 2 bases at J, with 15 bases between the two ends. The CDR3 here is CAWTPPGDGNQPQHF. The DNA of the CDR3 is TGTGCCTGGACGCCCCCAGGGGACGGCAATCAGCCCCAGCATTTT.

This chain uses TRBV14 with TRBJ2-2, with D possibly being TRBD1 (5 bases). The CDR3 has 13 amino acids. Trimming cost V 7 bases and J 8 bases, with 14 bases left between them. Per the germline V gene, CDR1 is SGHDN and CDR2 is FVKESK. For the CDR3, the DNA is TGTGCCAGCACGGGCAGGGCGTCTGGGGAGCTGTTTTTT. This sequence encodes CASTGRASGELFF.

J is TRBJ1-3 and V is TRBV3-1; no clear D gene. Germline V lookup: CDR1 LGHDT, CDR2 YNNKEL (reference sequence). The V end was cut by 3 bases, the J end by 3 bases, with 9 bases between. CDR3 length equals 14 residues. The CDR3 DNA reads as TGTGCCAGCAGCCACGAGAGAGATGGAAACACCATATATTTT. It yields the protein CASSHERDGNTIYF.

V usage is TRBV15 and J usage is TRBJ2-5, with D tentatively TRBD2 (6 bases). TRBJ2-7 explains the end of the DNA better; the J call may be wrong. The V gene's germline CDR1 is LNHNV and CDR2 YYDKDF (reference sequence). This CDR3 spans 13 amino acids. The CDR3 nucleotides read TGTGCCACCAGCAGACAGGGACTGAGCGAGCAGTACTTC. Translation gives CATSRQGLSEQYF.

This chain joins TRBV20-1 and TRBJ2-1; possible D gene TRBD2, 7 bases. The germline gives CDR1 DFQATT, CDR2 SNEGSKA (reference sequence). V shed 2 bases and J shed 7 bases, with 18 bases lying between them. The CDR3 length is 15 residues. The CDR3 DNA reads as TGCAGTGCTAGAACGGGGGGCCCGAAAGGGAATGAGCAGTTCTTC. It specifies CSARTGGPKGNEQFF.

V and J are TRBV5-1 and TRBJ2-1; D remains unclear. Between the trimmed V and J ends, which lost 4 bases and 2 bases, there was a span of 10 bases. Germline CDR1 and CDR2: SGHRS and YFSETQ. This CDR3 comprises 14 residues. CDR3 nucleotides: TGCGCCAGCAGCCCACTGGAAACCTACAATGAGCAGTTCTTC. Protein: CASSPLETYNEQFF. Full variable domain (remainder filled in from reference TRBV5-1 and TRBJ2-1): KAGVTQTPRYLIKTRGQQVTLSCSPISGHRSVSWYQQTPGQGLQFLFEYFSETQRNKGNFPGRFSGRQFSNSRSEMNVSTLELGDSALYLCASSPLETYNEQFFGPGTRLTVL.

The V and J genes are TRBV28 and TRBJ1-2, with D unclear. From germline, CDR1 is MDHEN and CDR2 SYDVKM. The CDR3 is made up of 12 amino acids. Trimming pared 10 bases from V and 4 bases from J, leaving 13 bases between. The CDR3 nucleotides are TGTGCCACAGAGGAGTTTTCCTATGGCTACACCTTC. As protein: CATEEFSYGYTF.

This clonotype was counted a few times. The CDR3: CASTRGQGASNYGYTF. CDR3 coding DNA: TGTGCCAGCACCCGGGGACAGGGGGCATCTAACTATGGCTACACCTTC. The V gene is TRBV12-3 or TRBV12-4, the J gene TRBJ1-2; 12 bases line up with TRBD1. With V trimmed by 7 bases and J by 0 bases, 6 bases remained unmatched. The CDR3 contains 16 residues.